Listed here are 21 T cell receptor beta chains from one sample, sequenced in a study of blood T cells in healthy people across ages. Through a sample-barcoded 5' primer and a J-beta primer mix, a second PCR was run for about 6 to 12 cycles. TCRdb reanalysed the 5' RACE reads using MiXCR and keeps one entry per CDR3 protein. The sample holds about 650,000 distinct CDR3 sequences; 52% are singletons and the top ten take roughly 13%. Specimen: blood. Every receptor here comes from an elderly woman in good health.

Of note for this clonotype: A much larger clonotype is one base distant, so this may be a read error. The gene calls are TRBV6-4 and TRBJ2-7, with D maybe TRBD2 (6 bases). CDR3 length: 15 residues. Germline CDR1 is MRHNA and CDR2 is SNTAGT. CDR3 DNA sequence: TGTGCCTGCAGCGCTGGTAGCGGAGAGACCTACGAGCAGTACTTC. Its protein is CACSAGSGETYEQYF.

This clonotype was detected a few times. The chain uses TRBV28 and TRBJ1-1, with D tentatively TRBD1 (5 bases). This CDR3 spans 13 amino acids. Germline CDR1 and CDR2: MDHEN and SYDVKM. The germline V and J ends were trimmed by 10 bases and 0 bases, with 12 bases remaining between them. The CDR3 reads CATSRGMNTEAFF. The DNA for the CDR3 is TGTGCCACCTCCCGGGGCATGAACACTGAAGCTTTCTTT.

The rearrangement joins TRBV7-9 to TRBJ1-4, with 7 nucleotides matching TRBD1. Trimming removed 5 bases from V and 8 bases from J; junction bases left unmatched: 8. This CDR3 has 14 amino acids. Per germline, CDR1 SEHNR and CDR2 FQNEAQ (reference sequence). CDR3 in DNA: TGTGCCAGCAGCCTACAGACAGGGCGGGAAAAACTGTTTTTT. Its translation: CASSLQTGREKLFF.

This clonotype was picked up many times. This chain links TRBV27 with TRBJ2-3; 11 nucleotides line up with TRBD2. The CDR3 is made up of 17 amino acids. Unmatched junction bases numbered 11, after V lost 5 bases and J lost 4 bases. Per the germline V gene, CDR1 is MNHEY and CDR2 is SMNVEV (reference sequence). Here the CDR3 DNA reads TGTGCCAGCAGTCCCTTAGGTAGCGGGGGGGCCTCAGATACGCAGTATTTT. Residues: CASSPLGSGGASDTQYF.

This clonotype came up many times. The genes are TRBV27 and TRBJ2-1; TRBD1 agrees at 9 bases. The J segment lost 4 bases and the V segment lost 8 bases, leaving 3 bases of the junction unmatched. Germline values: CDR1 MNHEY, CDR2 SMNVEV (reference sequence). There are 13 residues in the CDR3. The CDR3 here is CASRDREYNEQFF. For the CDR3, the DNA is TGTGCCAGCCGGGACAGGGAGTACAATGAGCAGTTCTTC.

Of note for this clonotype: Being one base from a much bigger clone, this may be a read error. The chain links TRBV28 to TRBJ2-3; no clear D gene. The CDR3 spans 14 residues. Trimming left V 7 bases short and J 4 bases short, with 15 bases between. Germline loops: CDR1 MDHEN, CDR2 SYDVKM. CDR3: CASNSAENADTQYF. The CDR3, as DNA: TGTGCCAGCAATTCCGCAGAGAACGCAGATACGCAGTATTTT.

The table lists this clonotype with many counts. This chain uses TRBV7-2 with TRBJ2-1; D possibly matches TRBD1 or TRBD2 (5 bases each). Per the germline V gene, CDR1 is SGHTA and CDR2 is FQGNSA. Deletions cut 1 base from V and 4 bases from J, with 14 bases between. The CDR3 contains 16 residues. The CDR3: CASSLVGGIIYNEQFF. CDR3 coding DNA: TGTGCCAGCAGCTTAGTTGGGGGTATAATATACAATGAGCAGTTCTTC.

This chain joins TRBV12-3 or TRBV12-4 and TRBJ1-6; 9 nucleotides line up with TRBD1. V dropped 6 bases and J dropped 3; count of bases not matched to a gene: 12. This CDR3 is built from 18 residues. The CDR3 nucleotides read TGTGCCAGCAGCCCGGGACAGGGCAGTTGGGACTATAATTCACCCCTCCACTTT. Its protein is CASSPGQGSWDYNSPLHF.

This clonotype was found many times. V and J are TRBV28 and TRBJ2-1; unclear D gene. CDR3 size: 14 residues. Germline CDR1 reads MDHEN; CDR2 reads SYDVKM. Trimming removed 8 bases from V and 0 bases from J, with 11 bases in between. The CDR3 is CASQSSDSYNEQFF. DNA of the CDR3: TGTGCCAGCCAGTCCAGCGACTCCTACAATGAGCAGTTCTTC.

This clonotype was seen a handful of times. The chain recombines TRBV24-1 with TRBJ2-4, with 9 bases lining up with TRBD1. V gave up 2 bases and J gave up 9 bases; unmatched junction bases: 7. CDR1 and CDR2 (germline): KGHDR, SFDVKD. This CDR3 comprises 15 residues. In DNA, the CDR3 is TGTGCCACCAGTGATTCAGGGACAGGGTTAGGCATTCAGTACTTC. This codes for CATSDSGTGLGIQYF.

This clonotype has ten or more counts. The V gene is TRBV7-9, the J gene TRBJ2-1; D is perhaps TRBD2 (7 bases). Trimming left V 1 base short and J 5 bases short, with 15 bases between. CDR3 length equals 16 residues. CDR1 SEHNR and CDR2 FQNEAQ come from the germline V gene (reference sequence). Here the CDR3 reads CASSLGAGALNNEQFF. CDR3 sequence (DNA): TGTGCCAGCAGCTTAGGCGCGGGGGCTCTGAACAATGAGCAGTTCTTC.

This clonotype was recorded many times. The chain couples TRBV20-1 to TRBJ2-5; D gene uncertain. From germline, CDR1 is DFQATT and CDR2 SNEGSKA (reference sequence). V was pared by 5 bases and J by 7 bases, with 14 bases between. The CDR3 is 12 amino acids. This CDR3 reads CSADGDPATQYF. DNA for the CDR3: TGCAGTGCTGACGGAGATCCTGCGACCCAGTACTTC.

CDR3 protein: CASSQASGTDTQYF. CDR3 DNA: TGTGCCAGCAGCCAAGCTTCCGGCACAGATACGCAGTATTTT. The chain employs TRBV3-1 and TRBJ2-3; no definite D call. Germline V CDR1 and CDR2: LGHDT, YNNKEL (reference sequence). The CDR3 spans 14 residues. Trimming removed 1 base at V and 1 base at J, with 6 bases between.

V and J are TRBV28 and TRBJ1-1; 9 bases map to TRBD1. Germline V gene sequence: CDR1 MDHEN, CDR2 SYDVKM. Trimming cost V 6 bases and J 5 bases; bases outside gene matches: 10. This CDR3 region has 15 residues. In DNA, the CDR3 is TGTGCCAGCAGCCCGGGACAGGGAGGACGGACTGAAGCTTTCTTT. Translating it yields CASSPGQGGRTEAFF.

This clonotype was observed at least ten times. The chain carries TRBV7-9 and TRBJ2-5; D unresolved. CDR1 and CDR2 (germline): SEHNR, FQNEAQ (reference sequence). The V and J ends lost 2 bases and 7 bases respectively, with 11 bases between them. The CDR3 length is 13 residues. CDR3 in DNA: TGTGCCAGCAGCTTACCCGAATCGGGGACCCAGTACTTC. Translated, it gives CASSLPESGTQYF.

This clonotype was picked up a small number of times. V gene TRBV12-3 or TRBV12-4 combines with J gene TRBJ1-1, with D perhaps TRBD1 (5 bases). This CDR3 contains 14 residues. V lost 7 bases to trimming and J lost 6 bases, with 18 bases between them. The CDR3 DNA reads TGTGCCAGCAAGGGTGGGGGGGATTTTGCTGAAGCTTTCTTT. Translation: CASKGGGDFAEAFF.

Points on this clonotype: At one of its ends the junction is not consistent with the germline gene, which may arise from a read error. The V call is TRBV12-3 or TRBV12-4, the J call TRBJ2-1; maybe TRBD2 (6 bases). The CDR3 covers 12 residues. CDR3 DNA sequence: TGTGCCAGCAGTGCGGACTACAGTGAGCAGTTCTTC. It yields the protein CASSADYSEQFF.

CDR3 sequence: CASSFTRPVMNTEAFF. The CDR3, as DNA: TGTGCCAGCAGCTTTACGCGACCGGTTATGAACACTGAAGCTTTCTTT. This rearrangement joins TRBV7-9 to TRBJ1-1; D ambiguous. Germline V CDR1 and CDR2: SEHNR, FQNEAQ (reference sequence). V shed 3 bases and J shed 0 bases, with 14 bases lying between them. The CDR3 totals 16 residues.

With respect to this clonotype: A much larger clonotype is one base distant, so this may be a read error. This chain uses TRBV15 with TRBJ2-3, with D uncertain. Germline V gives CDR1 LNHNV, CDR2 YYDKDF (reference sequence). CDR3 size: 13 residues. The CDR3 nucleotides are TGTGCCCCCAGCAGTCCCTGGGGAGATACGCAGTATTTT. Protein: CAPSSPWGDTQYF. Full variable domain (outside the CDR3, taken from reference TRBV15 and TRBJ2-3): DAMVIQNPRYQVTQFGKPVTLSCSQTLNHNVMYWYQQKSSQAPKLLFHYYDKDFNNEADTPDNFQSRRPNTSFCFLDIRSPGLGDTAMYLCAPSSPWGDTQYFGPGTRLTVL.

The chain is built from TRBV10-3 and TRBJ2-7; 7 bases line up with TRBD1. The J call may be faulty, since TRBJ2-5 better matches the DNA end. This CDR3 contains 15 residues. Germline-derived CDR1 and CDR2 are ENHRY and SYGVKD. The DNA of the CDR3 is TGTGCCATCAGGGACCCCGACAGGGACAGAGAGACCCAGTACTTC. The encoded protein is CAIRDPDRDRETQYF.

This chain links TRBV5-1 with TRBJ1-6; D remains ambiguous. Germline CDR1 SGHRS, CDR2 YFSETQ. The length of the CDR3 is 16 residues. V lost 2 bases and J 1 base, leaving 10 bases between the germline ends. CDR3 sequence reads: CASSFNSGSYNSPLHF. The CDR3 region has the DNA TGCGCCAGCAGCTTCAATAGCGGATCCTATAATTCACCCCTCCACTTT.